Following are 14 T cell receptor beta chains from one sample sequenced in a study of T cell changes during pregnancy in multiple sclerosis. Method: immunoSEQ multiplex PCR; TCRdb's copy keeps in-frame clones and lacks some. This sample carries about 68,000 clones, 91% of them seen once, and the ten largest clones take roughly 0.87%. The material sequenced was peripheral blood, taken in the second trimester of pregnancy. The receptors here all came from a female donor with multiple sclerosis, enrolled in a pregnancy study.

CDR3 sequence (DNA): TGCAGCGTTAATACAGGGGTTAGGAACACTGAAGCTTTCTTT. This encodes CSVNTGVRNTEAFF. This chain connects TRBV29-1 to TRBJ1-1, with TRBD1 identical over 7 bases. J gave up 1 base and V 5 bases, and 7 bases lay outside the gene matches. The CDR3 is 14 residues long. Germline V CDR1 and CDR2: SQVTM, ANQGSEA.

CDR3 protein: CASSPDRTKNIQYF. In nucleotides, the CDR3 is TGTGCCAGCTCACCGGACAGGACCAAAAACATTCAGTACTTC. This chain links TRBV18 with TRBJ2-4; 7 bases line up with TRBD1. Germline values: CDR1 KGHSH, CDR2 LQKENI. The CDR3 sequence is 14 residues long. The V and J ends lost 3 bases and 2 bases, in that order; junction bases with no gene match: 1. Drawing the rest from reference TRBV18 and TRBJ2-4, the complete variable domain is NAGVMQNPRHLVRRRGQEARLRCSPMKGHSHVYWYRQLPEEGLKFMVYLQKENIIDESGMPKERFSAEFPKEGPSILRIQQVVRGDSAAYFCASSPDRTKNIQYFGAGTRLSVL.

This clone was observed a few times. This CDR3 is CASTGEYQETQYF. The CDR3, as DNA: TGTGCCAGTACTGGGGAGTACCAAGAGACCCAGTACTTC. V and J are TRBV6-1 and TRBJ2-5; D possibly corresponds to TRBD2 (5 bases). V was trimmed by 9 bases and J by 0 bases, leaving 11 bases between them. CDR1 and CDR2 from the germline V gene are MNHNS and SASEGT. This CDR3 has 13 amino acids.

The chain is built from TRBV27 and TRBJ2-3; TRBD2 matches at 8 bases. The V and J ends lost 5 bases and 4 bases, in that order; junction bases with no gene match: 14. The CDR3 spans 17 residues. Germline values: CDR1 MNHEY, CDR2 SMNVEV (reference sequence). CDR3 sequence: CASSNLYRGGRPDTQYF. CDR3 DNA: TGTGCCAGCAGTAACCTCTATCGGGGGGGCCGCCCAGATACGCAGTATTTT.

The chain recombines TRBV18 with TRBJ2-5, with a possible D match to TRBD1 (5 bases). Between the trimmed V and J ends, which lost 6 bases and 2 bases, there was a span of 10 bases. The CDR3 spans 13 residues. Germline values: CDR1 KGHSH, CDR2 LQKENI. The CDR3 bases are TGTGCCAGCTCCCTAGACAGACAAGAGACCCAGTACTTC. Protein sequence: CASSLDRQETQYF. Full variable domain (remainder filled in from reference TRBV18 and TRBJ2-5): NAGVMQNPRHLVRRRGQEARLRCSPMKGHSHVYWYRQLPEEGLKFMVYLQKENIIDESGMPKERFSAEFPKEGPSILRIQQVVRGDSAAYFCASSLDRQETQYFGPGTRLLVL.

V and J are TRBV19 and TRBJ2-5; 8 bases are shared with TRBD2. The CDR3 is 14 amino acids. CDR1 LNHDA and CDR2 SQIVND come from the germline V gene (reference sequence). Trimming cost V 7 bases and J 2 bases; bases outside gene matches: 6. The DNA for the CDR3 is TGTGCCAGTATCGGCGGGGGGTATCAAGAGACCCAGTACTTC. This codes for CASIGGGYQETQYF.

The J gene is TRBJ1-5, the V gene TRBV14; D is uncertain. This CDR3 comprises 13 residues. CDR1 and CDR2 from the germline V gene are SGHDN and FVKESK. Deletions cut 1 base from V and 7 bases from J, with 8 bases between. The CDR3 here is CASSQVGGQPQHF. The CDR3 DNA sequence: TGTGCCAGCAGCCAAGTAGGCGGCCAGCCCCAGCATTTT.

The rearrangement links TRBV11-2 to TRBJ1-2, with 7 bases lining up with TRBD1. The CDR3 totals 15 residues. Per the germline V gene, CDR1 is SGHAT and CDR2 is FQNNGV. V lost 1 base to trimming and J lost 4 bases; unmatched junction nucleotides: 6. The DNA of the CDR3 is TGTGCCAGCAGCTTAGTAGTAGGGGGCGGCTATGGCTACACCTTC. Amino acid sequence: CASSLVVGGGYGYTF.

The chain couples TRBV7-2 to TRBJ1-1; D perhaps matches TRBD1 (5 bases). Germline CDR1 SGHTA, CDR2 FQGNSA. CDR3 length: 13 residues. The ends were cut back, 4 bases at V and 3 bases at J, with 9 bases in the middle. CDR3 nucleotide sequence: TGTGCCAGCAGCTCCCAGGGATACACTGAAGCTTTCTTT. This gives the protein CASSSQGYTEAFF.

The V call is TRBV19, the J call TRBJ2-1; the match to TRBD2 covers 8 bases. CDR3 length: 11 amino acids. The germline gives CDR1 LNHDA, CDR2 SQIVND (reference sequence). The V gene end was trimmed by 6 bases and the J gene end by 16 bases; junction bases not matched to a gene: 8. For the CDR3, the DNA is TGTGCCAGTAGCACCGGGACTAGTGTTTTCTTC. The encoded protein is CASSTGTSVFF. The complete variable domain, with remaining parts taken from reference TRBV19 and TRBJ2-1, reads DGGITQSPKYLFRKEGQNVTLSCEQNLNHDAMYWYRQDPGQGLRLIYYSQIVNDFQKGDIAEGYSVSREKKESFPLTVTSAQKNPTAFYLCASSTGTSVFFGPGTRLTVL.

The V and J genes are TRBV23-1 and TRBJ2-2; D is uncertain. TRBV23-1 is placed among ORFs of uncertain function. Between the trimmed V and J ends, which lost 0 bases and 4 bases, there was a span of 9 bases. The CDR3 runs to 15 residues. Written as DNA, the CDR3 is TGCGCCAGCAGTCAATCGAGCCACCTCACCGGGGAGCTGTTTTTT. Translating it yields CASSQSSHLTGELFF.

The V call is TRBV4-2, the J call TRBJ2-3; D is unclear. The CDR3 spans 16 residues. The germline gives CDR1 LGHNA, CDR2 YNFKEQ. V lost 4 bases and J lost 0, with 14 bases in between. CDR3 sequence (DNA): TGTGCCAGCAGCCCTATGGAGTTAGCTAGCACAGATACGCAGTATTTT. Translation: CASSPMELASTDTQYF.

The chain carries TRBV7-2 and TRBJ2-5, with a possible D match to TRBD1 (6 bases). Looked up from germline, CDR1 is SGHTA and CDR2 is FQGNSA. This CDR3 is 16 amino acids long. The ends were cut back, 1 base at V and 4 bases at J, with 16 bases in the middle. CDR3 in DNA: TGTGCCAGCAGCTTAGGCCGGTTGGGGGCGGGAGAGACCCAGTACTTC. Its translation is CASSLGRLGAGETQYF.

The chain employs TRBV4-1 and TRBJ2-3; 7 nucleotides match TRBD2. In germline, CDR1 is MGHRA, CDR2 YSYEKL. J lost 6 bases, V lost 1 base, and 7 bases had no gene match. The CDR3 runs 15 residues. CDR3 residues: CASSQAPGLVDTQYF. The CDR3 DNA reads as TGCGCCAGCAGCCAAGCCCCTGGACTAGTTGATACGCAGTATTTT.